This T cell receptor (beta chain) was captured in a study of blood T cells in healthy people across ages. Through a sample-barcoded 5' primer and a J-beta primer mix, a second PCR was run for roughly 6 to 11 cycles. MiXCR was run by TCRdb on the 5' RACE reads, yielding one entry per CDR3 protein. Of 600,000 or so distinct CDR3 sequences listed, over 20% are singletons. Trimming stripped 5 bases from V and 0 bases from J, with 13 bases between. Germline V gives CDR1 SGHTA, CDR2 FQGTGA. The CDR3 has 15 amino acids. Sequencing input: blood. The source is a man between 65 and 85 years old in good health. The chain employs TRBV7-3 and TRBJ1-1; D unclear. The CDR3 loop is CASSPDPTVNTEAFF. CDR3 bases: TGTGCCAGCAGCCCCGACCCCACAGTGAACACTGAAGCTTTCTTT.